What follows is one T cell receptor beta chain and its context. The antigen remains undetermined. The source of the sample is a study of lymphopenia after photon versus proton radiotherapy. Whole-study findings and limits: Under photons, naive T cells and diversity fell while effector/memory populations rose. Survival link was tested only in deceased patients; proton benefit remains a possibility. After the lymphocyte nadir, photon-treated repertoires showed oligoclonal expansion, especially of CD8+ Temra cells.

Profiled with immunoSEQ multiplex PCR; TCRdb holds only in-frame clones, not every one. Of more than 25,000 clones in the sample, over 80% are singletons; the top ten hold 50%. The source material was peripheral blood, sampled from a patient treated with proton-based radiotherapy. This TCR was sampled from an older woman with cholangiocarcinoma. Some clones in this sample may be carry-over from other donors' samples.

DNA of the CDR3: TGTGCCAGCAACCCCGGGAGGGGCTTCTACGAGCAGTACTTC. It yields the protein CASNPGRGFYEQYF. The genes are TRBV6-1 and TRBJ2-7; 8 bases match TRBD2. The CDR3 has 14 residues. Germline loops: CDR1 MNHNS, CDR2 SASEGT. Unmatched junction bases numbered 8, after V lost 7 bases and J lost 3 bases.